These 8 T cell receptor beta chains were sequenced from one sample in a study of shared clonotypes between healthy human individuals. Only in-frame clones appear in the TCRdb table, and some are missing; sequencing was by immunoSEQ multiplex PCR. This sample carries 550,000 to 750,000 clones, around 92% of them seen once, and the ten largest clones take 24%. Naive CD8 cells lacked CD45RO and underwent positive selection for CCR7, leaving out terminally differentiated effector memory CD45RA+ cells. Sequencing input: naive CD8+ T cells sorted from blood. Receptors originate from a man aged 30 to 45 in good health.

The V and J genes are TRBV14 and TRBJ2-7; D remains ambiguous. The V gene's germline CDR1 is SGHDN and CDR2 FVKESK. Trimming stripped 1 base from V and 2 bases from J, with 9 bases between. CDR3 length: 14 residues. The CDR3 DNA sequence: TGTGCCAGCAGCCAAGGTCACTCCCCCTACGAGCAGTACTTC. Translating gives CASSQGHSPYEQYF.

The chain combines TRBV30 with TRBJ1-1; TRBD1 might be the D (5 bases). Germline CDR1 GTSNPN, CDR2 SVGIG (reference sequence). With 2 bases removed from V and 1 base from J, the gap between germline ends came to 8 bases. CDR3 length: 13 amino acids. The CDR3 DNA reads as TGTGCCTGGAGTCCGGGGACGAACACTGAAGCTTTCTTT. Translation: CAWSPGTNTEAFF.

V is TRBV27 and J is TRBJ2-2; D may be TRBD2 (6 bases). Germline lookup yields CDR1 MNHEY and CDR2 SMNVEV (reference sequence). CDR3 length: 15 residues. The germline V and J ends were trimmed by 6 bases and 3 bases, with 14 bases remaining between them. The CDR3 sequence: CASSSSGLYTGELFF. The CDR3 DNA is TGTGCCAGCAGCTCCAGCGGACTATACACCGGGGAGCTGTTTTTT.

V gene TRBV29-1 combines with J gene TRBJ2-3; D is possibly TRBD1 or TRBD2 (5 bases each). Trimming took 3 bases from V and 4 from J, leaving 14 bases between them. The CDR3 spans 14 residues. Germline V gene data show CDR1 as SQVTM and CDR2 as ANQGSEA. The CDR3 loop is CSVEGVSVADTQYF. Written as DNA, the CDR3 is TGCAGCGTTGAGGGGGTTTCTGTTGCAGATACGCAGTATTTT.

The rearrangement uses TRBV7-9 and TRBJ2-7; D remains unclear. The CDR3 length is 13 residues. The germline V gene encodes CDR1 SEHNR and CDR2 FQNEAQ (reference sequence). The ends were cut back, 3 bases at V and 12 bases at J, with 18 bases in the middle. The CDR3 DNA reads TGTGCCAGCAGCTTTTTAAGTCCGGAGACGTTGTACTTC. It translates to CASSFLSPETLYF.

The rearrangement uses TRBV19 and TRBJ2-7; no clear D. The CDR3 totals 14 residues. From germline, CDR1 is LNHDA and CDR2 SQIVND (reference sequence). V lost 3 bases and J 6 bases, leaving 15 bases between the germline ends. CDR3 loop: CASSIPSASGEQYF. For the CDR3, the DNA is TGTGCCAGTAGTATCCCGTCGGCTAGTGGCGAGCAGTACTTC.

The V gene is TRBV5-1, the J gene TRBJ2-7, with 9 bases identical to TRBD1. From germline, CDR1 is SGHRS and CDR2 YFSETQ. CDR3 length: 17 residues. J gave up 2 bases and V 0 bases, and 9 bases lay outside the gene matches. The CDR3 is CASSLEGQGTPTYEQYF. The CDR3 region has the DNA TGCGCCAGCAGCTTGGAAGGACAGGGGACGCCAACCTACGAGCAGTACTTC.

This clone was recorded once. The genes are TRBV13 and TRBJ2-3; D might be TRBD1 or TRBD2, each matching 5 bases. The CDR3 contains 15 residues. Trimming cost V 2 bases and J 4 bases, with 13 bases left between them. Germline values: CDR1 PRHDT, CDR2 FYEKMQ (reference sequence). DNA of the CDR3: TGTGCCAGCAGCTTATCGACCGAGGGGTCAGATACGCAGTATTTT. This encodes CASSLSTEGSDTQYF.